This T cell receptor (beta chain) originates from a study of T cell responses to AZD1222 COVID-19 vaccine. Germline V gene sequence: CDR1 SGDLS, CDR2 YYNGEE. Between the trimmed V and J ends, which lost 4 bases and 4 bases, there was a span of 12 bases. The CDR3 consists of 13 residues. In the case of this clone: Its antigen remains unknown.

Overall study findings and caveats: AZD1222 recipients seropositive at baseline numbered only five to seven. Across the whole spike, CD4 TCRs peaked at regions 160-218 and 743-854. Donor demographics were predominantly white British with a female majority; clonal diversity may be underestimated.

Using immunoSEQ multiplex PCR, the repertoire was profiled, and TCRdb retains in-frame clones only, with some absent. The table records tens of thousands of clones, roughly nine tenths of them present only once. The sequenced sample was peripheral blood, obtained 28 days after the second AZD1222 dose. The chain joins TRBV9 to TRBJ2-7; D might be TRBD1 (6 bases). This clonotype was sampled from an adult who received the AZD1222 COVID-19 vaccine. The CDR3 DNA reads as TGTGCCAGCAGCCCCCAGGGGTCGTACGAGCAGTACTTC. Translating gives CASSPQGSYEQYF.